These 8 T cell receptor beta chains were sequenced from one sample in a study of regulatory T cells. Study-level results: In CD3G-deficient patients, conventional CD4+ T cells were enriched for hydrophobic CDR3 residues at positions 6 and 7.

Amplification used 52 TRBV primers and 13 TRBJ primers. Using immunoSEQ multiplex PCR, the repertoire was profiled, and TCRdb retains in-frame clones only, with some absent. The sample has 25,000 to 35,000 clones; roughly 90% are singletons. Their antigens remain unidentified. What was sequenced was conventional CD4+ T cells sorted from blood. All receptors come from a person aged 18-30 years with CD3G deficiency.

In this sample, this clone turned up once. The chain is built from TRBV29-1 and TRBJ1-2; D ambiguous. Germline values: CDR1 SQVTM, CDR2 ANQGSEA. CDR3 length equals 11 residues. V lost 4 bases and J 2 bases, leaving 5 bases between the germline ends. The CDR3 DNA reads as TGCAGCGTTGGCGGGAACTATGGCTACACCTTC. Amino acids: CSVGGNYGYTF.

On this clone itself: Other DNA variants within this sample encode the same CDR3. The genes are TRBV28 and TRBJ2-7; possibly TRBD1 or TRBD2 for D (5 bases each). The CDR3 is 12 amino acids. V was clipped by 6 bases and J by 6 bases, with 12 bases between them. Germline CDR1 and CDR2: MDHEN and SYDVKM. CDR3: CASSLARGEQYF. As DNA, the CDR3 is TGTGCCAGCAGCCTAGCTAGGGGCGAGCAGTACTTC.

V is TRBV11-3 and J is TRBJ2-1; TRBD2 might be the D (6 bases). The length of the CDR3 is 18 residues. Germline V gives CDR1 SGHNT, CDR2 YENEEA. Trimming cost V 3 bases and J 4 bases, with 22 bases left between them. In DNA, the CDR3 is TGTGCCAGCAGCTTCAGGCCAGTTCGGTTGGGGGGTTACAATGAGCAGTTCTTC. The encoded protein is CASSFRPVRLGGYNEQFF.

This chain connects TRBV30 to TRBJ2-5, with TRBD1 identical over 7 bases. The CDR3 contains 11 residues. V dropped 7 bases and J dropped 5; count of bases not matched to a gene: 4. Germline V gene data show CDR1 as GTSNPN and CDR2 as SVGIG (reference sequence). Written as DNA, the CDR3 is TGTGCCTCGACAGGGTATGAGACCCAGTACTTC. The encoded protein is CASTGYETQYF.

The CDR3 sequence is CATTFRGRNTEAFF. The CDR3 DNA follows: TGTGCCACCACCTTCAGGGGGCGGAACACTGAAGCTTTCTTT. The chain is built from TRBV6-1 and TRBJ1-1; TRBD1 aligns across 8 bases. Germline V gene lookup returns CDR1 MNHNS and CDR2 SASEGT. The CDR3 contains 14 residues. With 10 bases clipped from V and 1 base from J, the junction kept 8 bases outside the gene matches.

The chain joins TRBV28 to TRBJ2-4; maybe TRBD1 (5 bases). Germline V gene lookup returns CDR1 MDHEN and CDR2 SYDVKM. The CDR3 length is 14 residues. Trimming took off 4 bases at V and 7 bases at J, with 14 bases between the two ends. The CDR3 protein is CASSSQGRWNIQYF. CDR3 nucleotide sequence: TGTGCCAGCAGTTCTCAGGGTCGATGGAACATTCAGTACTTC.

V gene TRBV2 combines with J gene TRBJ2-5, with 11 bases that match TRBD1. There are 13 residues in the CDR3. The junction had 10 bases not matched to a gene; V was cut back by 7 bases and J by 12 bases. Germline assignment: CDR1 SNHLY and CDR2 FYNNEI. This CDR3 is CASTGQGAPPEYF. In DNA form, the CDR3 reads TGTGCCAGCACAGGACAGGGGGCGCCGCCGGAGTACTTC.

The V gene is TRBV5-1, the J gene TRBJ2-3; D is perhaps TRBD2 (5 bases). Germline CDR1 reads SGHRS; CDR2 reads YFSETQ. Trimming removed 0 bases at V and 7 bases at J, with 12 bases between. The CDR3 consists of 14 residues. CDR3 coding DNA: TGCGCCAGCAGCTTGGAGCCCCCCGGGAATACGCAGTATTTT. It specifies CASSLEPPGNTQYF.